What follows describes a single TCR beta chain. The antigen remains unidentified. This entry is derived from a study of CD8 T cells in ankylosing spondylitis. General study findings and limits: Some of these motif variants have turned up before, in reports on reactive arthritis synovial fluid and blood. Disease-associated clones were reportedly significantly overrepresented in matched ankylosing spondylitis synovial fluid. Among TCR beta sequences, a motif of roughly 8 highly homologous variants appeared characteristic of ankylosing spondylitis blood.

By quantitative 5'-RACE with molecular barcodes, the TCR beta libraries were made. TCRdb ran MiXCR on the 5' RACE reads and lists one entry per CDR3 protein. The sample has 130,000 or so distinct CDR3 sequences; approximately 17% are singletons. The germline CDR1 and CDR2 sequences are SGHRS and YFSETQ. This CDR3 region has 12 residues. V gave up 4 bases and J gave up 4 bases, with 9 bases separating them. This chain connects TRBV5-1 to TRBJ2-7; D might be TRBD1 (6 bases). The sequenced sample consisted of blood, either unsorted or a sorted T cell fraction (not recorded which). This TCR was sampled from a male donor with ankylosing spondylitis. DNA of the CDR3: TGCGCCAGCAGCGGGACATCATACGAGCAGTACTTC. Protein: CASSGTSYEQYF. Full variable domain (outside the CDR3, taken from reference TRBV5-1 and TRBJ2-7): KAGVTQTPRYLIKTRGQQVTLSCSPISGHRSVSWYQQTPGQGLQFLFEYFSETQRNKGNFPGRFSGRQFSNSRSEMNVSTLELGDSALYLCASSGTSYEQYFGPGTRLTVT.